Listed here are 22 T cell receptor beta chains from one sample, sequenced in a study of regulatory T cells in long-lasting Graves disease. As for time point: newly diagnosed GD, antithyroid drugs for less than 3 months. PBMC RNA served as the TCR library source. Arm-PCR with iRepertoire HTBI primers amplified the CDR3 regions for these TCR beta libraries. Each CDR3 protein gets one entry after TCRdb re-called the multiplex PCR reads with MiXCR. The data contain 620,000 or so distinct CDR3 sequences, roughly 15% of them seen just once; the ten biggest clones take up 18%. The same data also contributed to another study, on T cells in Graves' hyperthyroidism and ophthalmopathy.

This sample comprised peripheral blood mononuclear cells (PBMCs), obtained at new diagnosis, from a patient treated with antithyroid drugs. The receptors originated from a woman in her twenties or thirties with Graves disease.

There are a few counts of this clonotype. The chain employs TRBV11-2 and TRBJ2-7; 12 nucleotides line up with TRBD2. CDR3 size: 18 residues. The J segment lost 3 bases and the V segment lost 5 bases, leaving 14 bases of the junction unmatched. CDR1 and CDR2 (germline): SGHAT, FQNNGV. This chain's CDR3 is CASSQALAGGPKYYEQYF. In DNA, the CDR3 is TGTGCCAGCAGCCAAGCCCTAGCGGGAGGGCCAAAATACTACGAGCAGTACTTC.

This clonotype was observed many times. The chain has TRBV28 and TRBJ2-7; D is unresolved. Trimming removed 3 bases at V and 3 bases at J, with 21 bases between. CDR3 length: 17 amino acids. Looked up from germline, CDR1 is MDHEN and CDR2 is SYDVKM. CDR3 DNA sequence: TGTGCCAGCAGTTTTCATGTAATCTTTGGCCGCGACTACGAGCAGTACTTC. This sequence encodes CASSFHVIFGRDYEQYF.

This clonotype was detected a few times. The CDR3 sequence: CASSRDSWTPGNTIYF. CDR3 in DNA: TGTGCCAGCAGTCGGGACAGTTGGACCCCTGGAAACACCATATATTTT. The chain uses TRBV12-3 or TRBV12-4 and TRBJ1-3; 7 bases fit TRBD1. J was trimmed by 2 bases and V by 5 bases; bases with no gene match: 9. The CDR3 has 16 residues.

The count of this clonotype is one. The gene calls are TRBV27 and TRBJ1-5; the D gene is possibly TRBD1 (5 bases). The germline V and J ends were trimmed by 5 bases and 0 bases, with 17 bases remaining between them. CDR3 length: 17 amino acids. Germline values: CDR1 MNHEY, CDR2 SMNVEV (reference sequence). The CDR3, as DNA: TGTGCCAGCAGTCCGCATTGGTCCAGGGTTAGCAATCAGCCCCAGCATTTT. It specifies CASSPHWSRVSNQPQHF.

In this sample, this clonotype turned up many times. This sequence joins TRBV12-3 or TRBV12-4 and TRBJ1-1; no clear D gene. Trimming left V 5 bases short and J 0 bases short, with 10 bases between. The CDR3 contains 14 residues. The CDR3 loop is CASSTAAMNTEAFF. The CDR3 DNA reads as TGTGCCAGCAGTACGGCAGCCATGAACACTGAAGCTTTCTTT.

This clonotype turned up a few times. The chain couples TRBV18 to TRBJ1-4; 8 bases match TRBD1. The CDR3 consists of 16 residues. Germline V CDR1 and CDR2: KGHSH, LQKENI. With 3 bases clipped from V and 7 bases from J, the junction kept 10 bases outside the gene matches. In DNA form, the CDR3 reads TGTGCCAGCTCACCGGGACAGGCCACATTTAGTGAAAAACTGTTTTTT. Its protein is CASSPGQATFSEKLFF.

The chain joins TRBV28 to TRBJ2-1; 11 positions agree with TRBD2. CDR1 MDHEN and CDR2 SYDVKM come from the germline V gene. The V and J ends lost 3 bases and 14 bases, in that order; junction bases with no gene match: 6. CDR3 length equals 13 residues. For the CDR3, the DNA is TGTGCCAGCAGTTTTACTAGCGGGAGTTCGAAGTTCTTC. Translated, it gives CASSFTSGSSKFF.

The chain uses TRBV20-1 and TRBJ2-7, with a weak D call TRBD2 (5 bases). CDR3 length: 14 residues. The germline gives CDR1 DFQATT, CDR2 SNEGSKA (reference sequence). V was clipped by 5 bases and J by 2 bases, with 16 bases between them. CDR3: CSAGLLRVTYEQYF. The CDR3 nucleotides are TGCAGTGCTGGTCTATTGCGGGTAACCTACGAGCAGTACTTC.

To note about this clonotype: This clone may be a read error of a much larger clone one base away. This chain joins TRBV11-2 and TRBJ2-6; D may correspond to TRBD1 or TRBD2 (5 bases each). CDR1 and CDR2 (germline): SGHAT, FQNNGV. This CDR3 has 19 amino acids. Between the trimmed V and J ends, which lost 7 bases and 0 bases, there was a span of 22 bases. The CDR3 loop reads CASNPGGGAATSGANVLTF. The DNA of the CDR3 is TGTGCCAGCAACCCTGGAGGTGGGGCCGCCACCTCTGGGGCCAACGTCCTGACTTTC.

At least ten counts were recorded for this clonotype. This chain joins TRBV7-3 and TRBJ2-6; no clear D. This CDR3 has 16 amino acids. V lost 5 bases and J lost 0, with 11 bases in between. Germline-derived CDR1 and CDR2 are SGHTA and FQGTGA. CDR3 amino acids: CASSLYAASGANVLTF. For the CDR3, the DNA is TGTGCCAGCAGCCTCTACGCCGCCTCTGGGGCCAACGTCCTGACTTTC.

This clonotype was recorded many times. The chain joins TRBV20-1 to TRBJ2-2; 8 nucleotides match TRBD2. V gave up 0 bases and J gave up 5 bases; unmatched junction bases: 5. Germline V gives CDR1 DFQATT, CDR2 SNEGSKA (reference sequence). The CDR3 totals 15 residues. As DNA, the CDR3 is TGCAGTGCTAGAGAAAGCGGGAGTGAAACCGGGGAGCTGTTTTTT. Translated: CSARESGSETGELFF.

This clonotype came up many times. The rearrangement links TRBV7-3 to TRBJ2-2; possibly TRBD2 for D (5 bases). Germline V gene data show CDR1 as SGHTA and CDR2 as FQGTGA. The CDR3 runs 14 residues. V was pared by 5 bases and J by 5 bases, with 12 bases between. CDR3 sequence: CASSLIRGTGELFF. The DNA of the CDR3 is TGTGCCAGCAGCCTCATACGGGGAACCGGGGAGCTGTTTTTT. Full variable domain (missing parts from reference TRBV7-3 and TRBJ2-2): GAGVSQTPSNKVTEKGKYVELRCDPISGHTALYWYRQSLGQGPEFLIYFQGTGAADDSGLPNDRFFAVRPEGSVSTLKIQRTERGDSAVYLCASSLIRGTGELFFGEGSRLTVL.

This clonotype has a count of ten or more. This chain joins TRBV11-3 and TRBJ2-1, with 8 bases identical to TRBD1. The CDR3 contains 15 residues. Trimming cost V 5 bases and J 3 bases; bases outside gene matches: 6. Germline V gene sequence: CDR1 SGHNT, CDR2 YENEEA. The CDR3 bases are TGTGCCAGCAGCGATGGGACAGGAGTCTACAATGAGCAGTTCTTC. This codes for CASSDGTGVYNEQFF.

This clonotype was observed a few times. The V gene is TRBV30, the J gene TRBJ2-7; no reliable D call. CDR3 size: 14 residues. The germline V and J ends were trimmed by 3 bases and 1 base, with 13 bases remaining between them. Germline CDR1 reads GTSNPN; CDR2 reads SVGIG (reference sequence). CDR3 DNA sequence: TGTGCCTGGAGGTTTCGCGGCAGATCCTACGAGCAGTACTTC. This codes for CAWRFRGRSYEQYF.

As concerns this clonotype: This sequence may be a read error, since a much larger clone differs from it by one base. This chain connects TRBV6-1 to TRBJ1-5; TRBD1 matches 8 bases. CDR1 and CDR2 from the germline V gene are MNHNS and SASEGT. CDR3 length: 15 residues. This CDR3 is CASFPGGRGNQPRHF. The CDR3, as DNA: TGTGCCAGCTTCCCAGGGGGCCGGGGCAATCAGCCCCGGCATTTT.

A few counts support this clonotype. A much larger clone lies a single base off, so this may be a read error. This sequence joins TRBV7-8 and TRBJ2-2, with D possibly being TRBD1 or TRBD2 (5 bases each). This CDR3 has 12 residues. The V gene's germline CDR1 is SGHVS and CDR2 FQNEAQ. The V and J ends lost 8 bases and 1 base respectively, with 5 bases between them. As DNA, the CDR3 is TGTGCCAGCGGGGGGAACACCGGGGAGCTGTTTTTT. This gives the protein CASGGNTGELFF.

This clonotype was observed at least ten times. The chain employs TRBV5-1 and TRBJ1-1, with D possibly TRBD1 on 5 matching bases. V lost 3 bases, J lost 2 bases, and 14 bases lay in between. This CDR3 region has 15 residues. CDR1 and CDR2 (germline): SGHRS, YFSETQ. The chain's CDR3 is CASSSLGGDNTEAFF. Written as DNA, the CDR3 is TGCGCCAGCAGCTCTCTGGGGGGTGATAACACTGAAGCTTTCTTT.

This clonotype was observed once. A far larger clone is a single base away, which makes a read error likely. The chain has TRBV7-9 and TRBJ2-3; the match to TRBD2 covers 10 bases. Trimming took 4 bases from V and 0 from J; bases not matched to a gene: 4. The length of the CDR3 is 16 residues. Germline lookup yields CDR1 SEHNR and CDR2 FQNEAQ (reference sequence). The CDR3, as DNA: TGTGCCAGCAGCTCGGGACTAGCGACTAGCACAGATACGCAGTATTTT. This translates into CASSSGLATSTDTQYF.

The chain combines TRBV15 with TRBJ1-5; D is uncertain. From germline, CDR1 is LNHNV and CDR2 YYDKDF (reference sequence). The CDR3 covers 12 residues. V lost 9 bases to trimming and J lost 5 bases, with 11 bases between them. This CDR3 reads CATAVPHQPQHF. The CDR3 DNA reads as TGTGCCACTGCGGTCCCCCATCAGCCCCAGCATTTT. Full variable domain (rest looked up from reference TRBV15 and TRBJ1-5): DAMVIQNPRYQVTQFGKPVTLSCSQTLNHNVMYWYQQKSSQAPKLLFHYYDKDFNNEADTPDNFQSRRPNTSFCFLDIRSPGLGDTAMYLCATAVPHQPQHFGDGTRLSIL.

This clonotype was detected ten times or more. The chain uses TRBV20-1 and TRBJ2-1; 8 bases are a match to TRBD2. The CDR3 is 12 amino acids. CDR1 and CDR2 from the germline V gene are DFQATT and SNEGSKA (reference sequence). V lost 3 bases and J lost 11; bases outside the gene matches: 6. Here the CDR3 reads CSASGRADKQFF. The CDR3 nucleotides read TGCAGTGCTAGCGGGAGGGCCGATAAGCAGTTCTTC.

The chain uses TRBV6-1 and TRBJ2-7; 10 bases line up with TRBD2. Germline assignment: CDR1 MNHNS and CDR2 SASEGT. The CDR3 is 17 residues long. With 7 bases clipped from V and 3 bases from J, the junction kept 15 bases outside the gene matches. CDR3 protein: CASNVLAGSYDGYEQYF. DNA of the CDR3: TGTGCCAGCAACGTACTAGCGGGATCGTATGATGGCTACGAGCAGTACTTC.

V and J are TRBV27 and TRBJ1-2, with D possibly TRBD1 on 6 matching bases. The CDR3 is made up of 15 amino acids. Germline CDR1 reads MNHEY; CDR2 reads SMNVEV (reference sequence). The V and J ends lost 8 bases and 4 bases respectively, with 20 bases between them. The CDR3 region is CASRSQGGGFYGYTF. In DNA, the CDR3 is TGTGCCAGCCGCTCGCAGGGAGGGGGTTTCTATGGCTACACCTTC.